Each of the 16 T cell receptor beta chains below was sequenced from the same sample in a study of T-cell reconstitution after alpha-beta-depleted transplantation in children. Unique molecular identifiers were incorporated when the TCRbeta library was constructed. TCRdb re-derived calls from the PCR reads in MiXCR, one entry per CDR3 protein. Seen here are more than 500,000 distinct CDR3 sequences, approximately 10% observed once, and the top ten hold 12% to 15%. The material was PBMCs, mostly from graft donor cells, obtained 180 days after TCRalphabeta/CD19-depleted stem cell transplant. Receptor source: a female patient aged 2-9 years who had a stem cell transplant for aplastic anemia, so the T cells may come from the graft donor.

The chain carries TRBV10-3 and TRBJ2-3, with 8 bases matching TRBD1. The germline gives CDR1 ENHRY, CDR2 SYGVKD. The V segment lost 6 bases and the J segment 6 bases; nucleotides outside the gene matches: 11. CDR3 length equals 15 residues. The CDR3: CAISGSQGGVDTQYF. The CDR3, as DNA: TGTGCCATCAGCGGGTCACAGGGGGGAGTGGATACGCAGTATTTT.

This clonotype was counted at least ten times. CDR3 loop: CATSSGAGEFDEQYV. CDR3 bases: TGTGCCACCAGCAGTGGGGCAGGGGAGTTCGACGAGCAGTACGTC. V is TRBV15 and J is TRBJ2-7, with a weak D call TRBD1 (6 bases). The CDR3 spans 15 residues. V gave up 3 bases and J gave up 5 bases, with 17 bases separating them. Germline V gives CDR1 LNHNV, CDR2 YYDKDF (reference sequence).

This clonotype appeared a few times. J is TRBJ2-4 and V is TRBV20-1, with 10 bases that match TRBD2. The CDR3 has 16 residues. The V gene's germline CDR1 is DFQATT and CDR2 SNEGSKA (reference sequence). J was trimmed by 0 bases and V by 1 base; bases with no gene match: 3. The CDR3 nucleotides read TGCAGTGCTAGAGGCGGACTAGCGGTAGCCAAAAACATTCAGTACTTC. Amino acid sequence: CSARGGLAVAKNIQYF.

The CDR3 reads CSAQGRDSVLYNSPLHF. CDR3 DNA: TGCAGTGCTCAAGGCCGGGACAGTGTCCTCTATAATTCACCCCTCCACTTT. The gene calls are TRBV20-1 and TRBJ1-6; 7 nucleotides agree with TRBD1. Trimming at V came to 5 bases and at J to 3 bases, leaving 13 bases not matched to a gene. The CDR3 has 17 amino acids. In germline, CDR1 is DFQATT, CDR2 SNEGSKA (reference sequence).

This clonotype appeared many times. J is TRBJ2-1 and V is TRBV28; 7 positions match TRBD2. Trimming took 7 bases from V and 4 from J; bases not matched to a gene: 13. The CDR3 runs 16 residues. In germline, CDR1 is MDHEN, CDR2 SYDVKM. CDR3 protein: CASTLLREAGYNEQFF. The DNA of the CDR3 is TGTGCCAGCACTCTACTACGGGAGGCGGGGTACAATGAGCAGTTCTTC.

This clonotype was recorded a few times. The chain has TRBV12-3 or TRBV12-4 and TRBJ2-1, with TRBD2 matching 7 bases. Trimming took 6 bases from V and 6 from J; bases not matched to a gene: 17. This CDR3 has 17 residues. The CDR3 DNA sequence: TGTGCCAGCAGCCGCCAACTCCTAGCGGATTTTTCCAATGAGCAGTTCTTC. Translating it yields CASSRQLLADFSNEQFF.

The rearrangement joins TRBV20-1 to TRBJ2-7, with D possibly being TRBD1 or TRBD2 (5 bases each). Germline V gene sequence: CDR1 DFQATT, CDR2 SNEGSKA (reference sequence). This CDR3 spans 17 amino acids. The V end lost 0 bases, the J end lost 4 bases, and 22 bases lay between the germline ends. CDR3 residues: CSARDSLSPGTTYEQYF. CDR3 DNA: TGCAGTGCTAGAGACAGCTTGAGCCCCGGGACCACTTACGAGCAGTACTTC.

The chain employs TRBV3-1 and TRBJ1-5; weak D call: TRBD1 (5 bases). V lost 0 bases, J lost 7 bases, and 25 bases lay in between. In germline, CDR1 is LGHDT, CDR2 YNNKEL (reference sequence). This CDR3 spans 19 amino acids. In DNA, the CDR3 is TGTGCCAGCAGCCAAGATAAATTCGGGGGGGACTCAAAAGGCCAGCCCCAGCATTTT. As protein: CASSQDKFGGDSKGQPQHF.

J is TRBJ2-3 and V is TRBV11-2; the match to TRBD2 covers 10 bases. The CDR3 totals 16 residues. Per germline, CDR1 SGHAT and CDR2 FQNNGV. J gave up 2 bases and V 5 bases, and 7 bases lay outside the gene matches. The CDR3 here is CASSKTSGRDTDTQYF. The CDR3, as DNA: TGTGCCAGCAGCAAAACCAGCGGGAGGGACACAGATACGCAGTATTTT. Full variable domain (outside the CDR3, taken from reference TRBV11-2 and TRBJ2-3): EAGVAQSPRYKIIEKRQSVAFWCNPISGHATLYWYQQILGQGPKLLIQFQNNGVVDDSQLPKDRFSAERLKGVDSTLKIQPAKLEDSAVYLCASSKTSGRDTDTQYFGPGTRLTVL.

This clonotype was seen a few times. V gene TRBV20-1 combines with J gene TRBJ2-3; 9 nucleotides match TRBD2. The CDR3 is 16 amino acids. V was clipped by 0 bases and J by 6 bases; unmatched bases: 10. Germline CDR1 is DFQATT and CDR2 is SNEGSKA (reference sequence). The CDR3 sequence is CSARDLREGLLDTQYF. The CDR3 DNA sequence: TGCAGTGCTAGAGATTTGCGGGAGGGCCTTTTGGATACGCAGTATTTT.

The J gene is TRBJ1-2, the V gene TRBV28; tentatively, D is TRBD1 (5 bases). The CDR3 runs 12 residues. The ends were cut back, 6 bases at V and 7 bases at J, with 12 bases in the middle. Germline V lookup: CDR1 MDHEN, CDR2 SYDVKM. The CDR3 here is CASRGVPLGYTF. The CDR3 DNA reads as TGTGCCAGCAGAGGGGTACCTCTTGGCTACACCTTC.

V gene TRBV5-1 combines with J gene TRBJ2-2; TRBD2 might be the D (5 bases). Deletions cut 1 base from V and 4 bases from J, with 14 bases between. In germline, CDR1 is SGHRS, CDR2 YFSETQ. This CDR3 contains 16 residues. CDR3 sequence: CASSLFARAATGELFF. For the CDR3, the DNA is TGCGCCAGCAGCTTGTTTGCGAGGGCAGCCACCGGGGAGCTGTTTTTT.

Only a few counts were recorded for this clonotype. The rearrangement uses TRBV27 and TRBJ1-1, with unresolved D. The CDR3 consists of 17 residues. V lost 2 bases and J lost 0, with 16 bases in between. Germline CDR1 MNHEY, CDR2 SMNVEV (reference sequence). DNA for the CDR3: TGTGCCAGCAGTTTAGATTTTGCTGGGAACTTGAACACTGAAGCTTTCTTT. It is translated as CASSLDFAGNLNTEAFF.

There are a few counts of this clonotype. The rearrangement uses TRBV9 and TRBJ2-1; weak D call: TRBD1 (6 bases). This CDR3 is 16 amino acids long. From germline, CDR1 is SGDLS and CDR2 YYNGEE. Trimming pared 0 bases from V and 7 bases from J, leaving 17 bases between. This chain's CDR3 is CASSVGSSGVGNEQFF. CDR3 sequence (DNA): TGTGCCAGCAGCGTAGGCTCCTCAGGGGTGGGGAATGAGCAGTTCTTC. Drawing the rest from reference TRBV9 and TRBJ2-1, the complete variable domain is DSGVTQTPKHLITATGQRVTLRCSPRSGDLSVYWYQQSLDQGLQFLIQYYNGEERAKGNILERFSAQQFPDLHSELNLSSLELGDSALYFCASSVGSSGVGNEQFFGPGTRLTVL.

This clonotype was seen more than once but under ten times. CDR3 DNA: TGTGCCAGCAGTCCGACTAGCGGGAGGGAGTTAGCCGGGGAGCTGTTTTTT. It specifies CASSPTSGRELAGELFF. The V call is TRBV7-6, the J call TRBJ2-2; 14 nucleotides match TRBD2. The CDR3 spans 17 residues. The trim removed 6 bases at V and 6 bases at J, leaving 9 bases unmatched. The V gene's germline CDR1 is SGHVS and CDR2 FNYEAQ. Full variable domain (outside the CDR3, taken from reference TRBV7-6 and TRBJ2-2): GAGVSQSPRYKVTKRGQDVALRCDPISGHVSLYWYRQALGQGPEFLTYFNYEAQQDKSGLPNDRFSAERPEGSISTLTIQRTEQRDSAMYRCASSPTSGRELAGELFFGEGSRLTVL.

This clonotype was counted between two and nine times. The rearrangement uses TRBV15 and TRBJ1-6, with D perhaps matching TRBD1 (5 bases). Germline CDR1 reads LNHNV; CDR2 reads YYDKDF (reference sequence). The V and J ends lost 0 bases and 8 bases respectively, with 8 bases between them. The CDR3 is 14 amino acids. The CDR3 loop is CATSRDLTDSPLHF. The CDR3 DNA reads TGTGCCACCAGCAGAGATCTGACAGATTCACCCCTCCACTTT.